A selection of T cell receptor beta chains follows, all from one sample in a study of blood T cell repertoires in COVID-19. Here immunoSEQ multiplex PCR was the method, and the copy in TCRdb shows in-frame clones only, minus some. This table has around 70,000 clones, about 91% appearing once. Source material: peripheral blood. The receptors come from a woman aged 55-69 years with active COVID-19. Each CDR3 is given with its conserved first and last residue. D genes are given only for firm matches. For some rows the clone size is stated as once, few or many, or as a class when expanded; others skip it.

TRBV5-1	-	TRBJ2-7	TRBD2	CASSPRPGLGKNYEQYF	TGCGCCAGCAGTCCTAGGCCGGGACTAGGGAAGAACTACGAGCAGTACTTC
TRBV5-1	-	TRBJ2-5	TRBD2	CASSSGGAGEETQYF	TGCGCCAGCAGCTCGGGGGGAGCGGGAGAAGAGACCCAGTACTTC
TRBV18	-	TRBJ1-2	TRBD1	CASSERDRENYGYTF	TGTGCCAGCTCAGAACGAGACAGGGAAAACTATGGCTACACCTTC
TRBV30	-	TRBJ1-1	-	CAWSLRTDTEAFF	TGTGCCTGGAGTCTTCGAACGGACACTGAAGCTTTCTTT
TRBV18	-	TRBJ2-2	-	CASSEGRAANTGELFF	TGTGCCAGCTCAGAGGGTAGGGCAGCCAACACCGGGGAGCTGTTTTTT
TRBV19	-	TRBJ2-2	TRBD1	CASSIGWGTVNTGELFF	TGTGCCAGTAGTATTGGTTGGGGGACAGTGAACACCGGGGAGCTGTTTTTT
TRBV18	once	TRBJ1-5	-	CASSPTSPGFNQPQHF	TGTGCCAGCTCACCCACCAGTCCGGGATTCAATCAGCCCCAGCATTTT
TRBV28	-	TRBJ1-1	-	CASSSLYRDTWLGFF	TGTGCCAGCAGTTCACTATACCGGGACACCTGGTTGGGTTTCTTT
TRBV11-1	-	TRBJ2-7	TRBD1	CASSRDRGSYEQYF	TGTGCCAGCAGCCGGGACAGGGGGTCCTACGAGCAGTACTTC
TRBV2	-	TRBJ2-1	TRBD2	CASSVERGVKGNEQFF	TGTGCCAGCAGTGTGGAACGGGGGGTAAAGGGCAATGAGCAGTTCTTC
TRBV30	-	TRBJ1-1	TRBD1	CAWKRRGGQYDTEAFF	TGTGCCTGGAAGAGGAGAGGGGGACAGTATGACACTGAAGCTTTCTTT
TRBV18	-	TRBJ2-1	TRBD1	CASSSGQGYEQFF	TGTGCCAGCTCATCGGGACAGGGTTATGAGCAGTTCTTC
TRBV9	-	TRBJ2-2	-	CASSVSGEPGELFF	TGTGCCAGCAGCGTATCAGGGGAACCCGGGGAGCTGTTTTTT
TRBV2	-	TRBJ2-7	-	CASASYYEQYF	TGTGCCAGCGCGTCCTACTACGAGCAGTACTTC
TRBV19	once	TRBJ1-4	-	CASSRGGGTTNEKLFF	TGTGCCAGTAGCAGAGGCGGGGGAACAACTAATGAAAAACTGTTTTTT
TRBV28	once	TRBJ1-5	-	CASSPQRGNQPQHF	TGTGCCAGCAGTCCACAGCGGGGCAATCAGCCCCAGCATTTT
TRBV5-1	-	TRBJ1-1	TRBD1	CASSLYRQGRRNTEAFF	TGCGCCAGCAGCCTCTACCGACAGGGGAGAAGGAACACTGAAGCTTTCTTT
TRBV3-1/TRBV3-2	-	TRBJ2-7	-	CASSPDSSYEQYF	TGTGCCAGCAGCCCAGACAGCTCCTACGAGCAGTACTTC
TRBV19	-	TRBJ1-4	-	CASRTNRATNEKLFF	TGTGCCAGTAGGACGAACAGGGCAACTAATGAAAAACTGTTTTTT
TRBV5-6	-	TRBJ2-1	TRBD2	CASSILAGPYNEQFF	TGTGCCAGCAGCATTCTAGCGGGACCCTACAATGAGCAGTTCTTC
TRBV5-1	-	TRBJ2-3	TRBD1	CASSLNPGQHTDTQYF	TGCGCCAGCAGCTTAAACCCGGGACAGCACACAGATACGCAGTATTTT
TRBV7-9	-	TRBJ2-2	-	CASSFVEVNTGELFF	TGTGCCAGCAGCTTCGTAGAGGTGAACACCGGGGAGCTGTTTTTT
TRBV19	-	TRBJ1-1	-	CASKMGPNTEAFF	TGTGCCAGTAAGATGGGGCCGAACACTGAAGCTTTCTTT
TRBV6-5	-	TRBJ2-1	TRBD2	CASSYSTAGGGNEQFF	TGTGCCAGCAGTTACTCGACAGCGGGAGGGGGGAATGAGCAGTTCTTC
TRBV2	-	TRBJ2-2	-	CASRASRAGGGGELFF	TGTGCCAGCAGGGCCTCCAGGGCCGGCGGTGGAGGGGAGCTGTTTTTT
TRBV5-5	-	TRBJ1-4	-	CASSLRPGLGNEKLFF	TGTGCCAGCAGCCTTCGCCCGGGACTAGGGAATGAAAAACTGTTTTTT
TRBV2	-	TRBJ2-5	TRBD1	CASREQTGVQETQYF	TGTGCCAGCAGGGAGCAGACAGGGGTCCAAGAGACCCAGTACTTC
TRBV5-1	-	TRBJ2-5	-	CASSLGRVAGETQYF	TGCGCCAGCAGCTTGGGGAGAGTAGCCGGAGAGACCCAGTACTTC
TRBV7-9	-	TRBJ2-1	-	CASSLGGIGGTGEQFF	TGTGCCAGCAGCTTAGGGGGGATCGGAGGGACGGGTGAGCAGTTCTTC
TRBV5-1	-	TRBJ2-7	-	CASSLATGQISYEQYF	TGCGCCAGCAGCTTGGCAACTGGGCAGATATCCTACGAGCAGTACTTC
TRBV11-3	once	TRBJ2-5	-	CASSLGLRETQYF	TGTGCCAGCAGCTTAGGCTTACGGGAGACCCAGTACTTC
TRBV6-6	few	TRBJ1-2	TRBD1	CASTTPGQGEEGYTF	TGTGCCAGCACTACGCCGGGACAGGGGGAAGAGGGCTACACCTTC
TRBV6-1	-	TRBJ1-5	-	CASSESARYSNQPQHF	TGTGCCAGCAGTGAATCGGCCAGGTATAGCAATCAGCCCCAGCATTTT
TRBV5-1	-	TRBJ2-2	TRBD2	CASRGVAGENTGELFF	TGCGCCAGCCGAGGCGTGGCGGGGGAGAACACCGGGGAGCTGTTTTTT
TRBV6-5	-	TRBJ2-2	TRBD1	CASSYPTGVGTGELFF	TGTGCCAGCAGTTACCCGACAGGGGTGGGGACCGGGGAGCTGTTTTTT
TRBV19	-	TRBJ2-1	-	CASRGRGFEQFF	TGTGCCAGTAGGGGGAGAGGGTTTGAGCAGTTCTTC
TRBV9	-	TRBJ2-5	TRBD1	CASSGRTGAQETQYF	TGTGCCAGCAGCGGACGGACAGGGGCGCAAGAGACCCAGTACTTC
TRBV5-1	-	TRBJ1-2	TRBD1	CASSMGGTAQGYTF	TGCGCCAGCAGCATGGGAGGGACAGCACAAGGCTACACCTTC
TRBV7-2	-	TRBJ2-2	TRBD1	CASRTGTGGPNTGELFF	TGTGCCAGCAGGACCGGGACAGGGGGGCCGAACACCGGGGAGCTGTTTTTT
TRBV11-3	once	TRBJ2-1	TRBD2	CASSFGSGRGWDEQFF	TGTGCCAGCAGCTTTGGTAGCGGGAGGGGGTGGGATGAGCAGTTCTTC
TRBV19	-	TRBJ1-1	-	CASSIGALGEAFF	TGTGCCAGTAGTATAGGGGCCTTGGGTGAAGCTTTCTTT
TRBV11-2	-	TRBJ2-7	-	CASSFPVETGEYEGREKDEQYF	TGTGCCAGCAGTTTTCCAGTCGAGACAGGGGAGTACGAGGGGCGGGAGAAGGACGAGCAGTACTTC
TRBV29-1	-	TRBJ2-1	TRBD2	CSVDGVRERGHDEQFF	TGCAGCGTTGATGGGGTGAGGGAGCGGGGGCACGATGAGCAGTTCTTC
TRBV12-3/TRBV12-4	-	TRBJ2-1	-	CASSRSDEQFF	TGTGCCAGCAGTCGATCGGATGAGCAGTTCTTC
TRBV6-6	-	TRBJ1-5	TRBD1	CASSPTGRNQPQHF	TGTGCCAGCAGTCCGACAGGGCGAAATCAGCCCCAGCATTTT
TRBV14	-	TRBJ2-2	TRBD2	CASSGSGSTGELFF	TGTGCCAGCAGCGGTAGCGGGAGCACCGGGGAGCTGTTTTTT
TRBV3-1/TRBV3-2	-	TRBJ1-1	-	CASSQSRAMNTEAFF	TGTGCCAGCAGCCAATCTCGTGCGATGAACACTGAAGCTTTCTTT
TRBV24-1	-	TRBJ2-2	TRBD2	CATSAGTSVAGELFF	TGTGCCACCAGCGCCGGGACTAGCGTTGCCGGGGAGCTGTTTTTT
TRBV11-2	-	TRBJ2-5	TRBD1	CASSYRTGYETQYF	TGTGCCAGCAGCTATCGGACAGGGTATGAGACCCAGTACTTC
TRBV6-6	-	TRBJ2-1	-	CASKGGLGSYNEQFF	TGTGCCAGCAAAGGCGGCCTTGGCTCCTACAATGAGCAGTTCTTC
TRBV6-5	-	TRBJ1-1	-	CASSPRGVMNTEAFF	TGTGCCAGCAGCCCCCGGGGGGTCATGAACACTGAAGCTTTCTTT
TRBV28	few	TRBJ2-7	-	CASSLAGSKEQYF	TGTGCCAGCAGTTTAGCCGGGTCTAAAGAGCAGTACTTC
TRBV21-1	-	TRBJ2-7	-	CASSKGDGGYEQYF	TGTGCCAGCAGCAAAGGGGATGGAGGATACGAGCAGTACTTC
TRBV7-8	-	TRBJ1-2	TRBD1	CASSDRVYGYTF	TGTGCCAGCAGCGACAGGGTCTATGGCTACACCTTC
TRBV20-1	-	TRBJ2-7	-	CSARAGLEQYF	TGCAGTGCTAGGGCGGGGCTCGAGCAGTACTTC